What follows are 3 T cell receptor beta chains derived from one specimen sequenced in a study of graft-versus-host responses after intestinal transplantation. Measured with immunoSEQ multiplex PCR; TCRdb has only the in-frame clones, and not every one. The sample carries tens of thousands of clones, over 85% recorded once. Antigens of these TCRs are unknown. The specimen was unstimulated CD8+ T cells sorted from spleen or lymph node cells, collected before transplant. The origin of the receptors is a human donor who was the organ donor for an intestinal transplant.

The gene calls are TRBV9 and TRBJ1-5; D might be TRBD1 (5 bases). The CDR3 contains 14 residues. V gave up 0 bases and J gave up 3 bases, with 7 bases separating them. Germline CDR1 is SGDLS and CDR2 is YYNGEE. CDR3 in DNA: TGTGCCAGCAGCGTAGGGGGGATCAATCAGCCCCAGCATTTT. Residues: CASSVGGINQPQHF.

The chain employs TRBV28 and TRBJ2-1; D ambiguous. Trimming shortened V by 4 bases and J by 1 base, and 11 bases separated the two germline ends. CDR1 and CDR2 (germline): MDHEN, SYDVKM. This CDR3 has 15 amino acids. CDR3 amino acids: CASSWLPPSYNEQFF. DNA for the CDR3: TGTGCCAGCAGTTGGCTCCCCCCGTCCTACAATGAGCAGTTCTTC.

In DNA form, the CDR3 reads TGTGCCAGCAGTTTAACGTTTAGGAACACTGAAGCTTTCTTT. Its translation is CASSLTFRNTEAFF. The rearrangement joins TRBV27 to TRBJ1-1; D unclear. The V gene's germline CDR1 is MNHEY and CDR2 SMNVEV (reference sequence). Trimming took off 2 bases at V and 1 base at J, with 8 bases between the two ends. This CDR3 has 14 residues.